Described below is a single TCR beta chain sequence and its context. The data belong to a study of control samples from healthy donors and cancer patients. This table comes from immunoSEQ multiplex PCR, and its TCRdb copy is limited to in-frame clones, with some not included. The sample lists about 97,000 clones; 92% were seen once. CDR1 SGHAT and CDR2 FQNNGV come from the germline V gene. Trimming removed 2 bases at V and 6 bases at J, with 16 bases between. This CDR3 comprises 16 residues. The TCR originated in a woman younger than 30 in good health. The rearrangement links TRBV11-2 to TRBJ2-2; no clear D gene. Sequenced: blood. CDR3 residues: CASSLIQSVVSGELFF. The CDR3 DNA reads TGTGCCAGCAGCTTAATTCAGTCCGTTGTGTCCGGGGAGCTGTTTTTT.